The clone carrying this T cell receptor beta chain has just one count. These data belong to a study of blood T cell repertoires in COVID-19. Study in general: Collection of acute and convalescent COVID-19 samples took place in the United States, Italy and Spain.

Per the authors' pipeline: The assay estimated nucleated cells by amplifying reference gene primers. The method was immunoSEQ multiplex PCR; TCRdb's version includes in-frame clones alone and lacks a portion of them. D and trimming were read from the DNA, whereas the V and J calls and clone size are those reported in that table. The sample includes nearly 350,000 clones, about 90% seen only once; the top ten take approximately 7.3%. Looked up from germline, CDR1 is KGHDR and CDR2 is SFDVKD. This CDR3 region has 12 residues. V was pared by 4 bases and J by 8 bases, with 10 bases between. The chain joins TRBV24-1 to TRBJ1-2; D is ambiguous. Specimen: peripheral blood. The TCR was taken from a woman in her 70s with COVID-19, enrolled during active disease. The CDR3 sequence: CATSEGLGGYTF. CDR3 nucleotides: TGTGCCACCAGTGAAGGATTGGGCGGCTACACCTTC.